The entry below describes one T cell receptor beta chain. This record comes from a study of blood T cell repertoires in COVID-19. Germline V gene data show CDR1 as SGHTS and CDR2 as YDEGEE. Trimming removed 4 bases from V and 3 bases from J; junction bases left unmatched: 5. The CDR3 extends over 14 amino acids. Profiled with immunoSEQ multiplex PCR; TCRdb holds only in-frame clones, not every one. The sample records about 180,000 clones, roughly 81% being singletons. The material sequenced was peripheral blood. The chain is built from TRBV5-8 and TRBJ1-2; 8 positions agree with TRBD1. The sequence derives from a woman over 75 with COVID-19, enrolled during active disease. The CDR3: CASSPDRADYGYTF. The CDR3 coding sequence is TGTGCCAGCAGCCCGGACAGGGCTGACTATGGCTACACCTTC.